The T cell receptor (beta chain) described here comes from a study of T-cell reconstitution after alpha-beta-depleted transplantation in children. Study outcomes and limitations: A year had passed since transplant, and T-cell counts and diversity by then came mostly from newly produced T cells. Reports say that about two months after transplant, the alpha-beta T cells came out of several hundred graft clones that had expanded.

V lost 6 bases to trimming and J lost 3 bases; unmatched junction nucleotides: 5. The CDR3 extends over 13 amino acids. Germline values: CDR1 DFQATT, CDR2 SNEGSKA (reference sequence). TCRbeta library construction was performed incorporating unique molecular identifiers. MiXCR was run by TCRdb on the PCR reads, yielding one entry per CDR3 protein. Counted here are about 460,000 distinct CDR3 sequences, about 10% occurring once; the ten biggest clones make up 2%. Comments on this clonotype: Its specificity is unknown.

The chain is built from TRBV20-1 and TRBJ2-7; 10 positions agree with TRBD1. The material was PBMCs, obtained before TCRalphabeta/CD19-depleted stem cell transplant. The receptor's source is a child younger than 10 with inherited bone marrow failure, due to receive a stem cell transplant. The CDR3 DNA reads as TGCAGTGCGTCGACAGGGGGCGTCTACGAGCAGTACTTC. Its protein product is CSASTGGVYEQYF.